One and the same sample provided the 12 T cell receptor beta chains below, sequenced in a study of blood T cell repertoires in COVID-19. Clones were sequenced by immunoSEQ multiplex PCR, and TCRdb holds only the in-frame ones, with some missing. Found here are some 230,000 clones, approximately 84% of them singletons; the top ten hold roughly 2.8%. Material: peripheral blood. These receptors were taken from a man aged 50 to 59 who had recovered from COVID-19.

This chain links TRBV5-1 with TRBJ2-7; 12 bases fit TRBD1. With V trimmed by 3 bases and J by 7 bases, 8 bases remained unmatched. Germline loops: CDR1 SGHRS, CDR2 YFSETQ. This CDR3 contains 15 residues. DNA of the CDR3: TGCGCCAGCAGCTCGGGGACAGGGGGCGCGAGGGAGCAGTACTTC. The encoded protein is CASSSGTGGAREQYF.

The V call is TRBV4-1, the J call TRBJ2-7; 7 nucleotides line up with TRBD1. Germline-derived CDR1 and CDR2 are MGHRA and YSYEKL. The CDR3 has 17 residues. Losses at the gene ends were 3 bases for V and 1 base for J; bases not matched to a gene: 12. The CDR3 spells CASSHRTGPGQSYEQYF. The CDR3 nucleotides read TGCGCCAGCAGCCATCGGACGGGGCCGGGACAGTCCTACGAGCAGTACTTC.

This clone was seen only once. At one boundary the junction diverges from the germline segment, which might be a read error. This chain joins TRBV5-5 and TRBJ2-7, with 7 nucleotides matching TRBD2. Germline V gene lookup returns CDR1 SGHKS and CDR2 YYEKEE (reference sequence). The CDR3 is made up of 15 amino acids. This CDR3 is CASSLAGKQNYEQCF. CDR3 in DNA: TGTGCCAGCAGCTTAGCGGGAAAACAAAACTACGAGCAGTGCTTC.

This clone was detected only a few times. A junction boundary mismatches the germline segment, possibly from a read error. This chain links TRBV3-1 (or the pseudogene TRBV3-2) with TRBJ2-3; D is uncertain. CDR1 and CDR2 from the germline V gene are LGHDT and YNNKEL (reference sequence). CDR3 length: 14 residues. CDR3 nucleotide sequence: TGTGCCAGCAGCCTAGTCGGCGGCACAAATACGCAGTATTTT. This gives the protein CASSLVGGTNTQYF.

This clone was observed a handful of times. This chain uses TRBV30 with TRBJ1-2; no firm D call. The CDR3 length is 17 residues. V was trimmed by 1 base and J by 6 bases, leaving 24 bases between them. Germline CDR1 GTSNPN, CDR2 SVGIG (reference sequence). In nucleotides, the CDR3 is TGTGCCTGGAGTGCTCGGGGAAGAGCACCCCTGGCGGATGGCTACACCTTC. Translated, it gives CAWSARGRAPLADGYTF.

The gene calls are TRBV5-1 and TRBJ2-7; 8 nucleotides agree with TRBD1. CDR1 is SGHRS and CDR2 is YFSETQ in the germline V gene. The CDR3 runs 15 residues. Trimming took 4 bases from V and 5 from J; bases not matched to a gene: 11. The CDR3 loop is CASSDLTGAVDEQYF. In DNA form, the CDR3 reads TGCGCCAGCAGCGACCTGACAGGGGCGGTCGACGAGCAGTACTTC. The full variable domain, rest sourced from reference TRBV5-1 and TRBJ2-7, is KAGVTQTPRYLIKTRGQQVTLSCSPISGHRSVSWYQQTPGQGLQFLFEYFSETQRNKGNFPGRFSGRQFSNSRSEMNVSTLELGDSALYLCASSDLTGAVDEQYFGPGTRLTVT.

The chain employs TRBV3-1 (or the pseudogene TRBV3-2) and TRBJ2-1; 11 positions agree with TRBD2. Germline V gives CDR1 LGHDT, CDR2 YNNKEL (reference sequence). Germline trimming cut 3 bases from V and 8 bases from J; bases unmatched to any gene: 6. The CDR3 contains 15 residues. The CDR3 reads CASSQVAGGPYEQFF. CDR3 coding DNA: TGTGCCAGCAGCCAGGTAGCGGGAGGGCCTTATGAGCAGTTCTTC.

The gene calls are TRBV6-6 and TRBJ1-4; D ambiguous. V was shortened by 0 bases and J by 8 bases, with 7 bases between the two germline ends. Per the germline V gene, CDR1 is MNHNY and CDR2 is SVGAGI (reference sequence). The CDR3 runs 13 residues. CDR3 sequence: CASSYSLSEKLFF. DNA for the CDR3: TGTGCCAGCAGTTACTCCCTATCGGAAAAACTGTTTTTT.

The chain combines TRBV28 with TRBJ2-2; D is undetermined. Germline CDR1 reads MDHEN; CDR2 reads SYDVKM. The CDR3 contains 14 residues. Trimming removed 3 bases at V and 1 base at J, with 6 bases between. CDR3 region: CASSFQLNTGELFF. The CDR3 DNA reads as TGTGCCAGCAGTTTTCAATTGAACACCGGGGAGCTGTTTTTT.

The genes are TRBV3-1 (or the pseudogene TRBV3-2) and TRBJ2-3, with 7 nucleotides matching TRBD1. Germline V gene lookup returns CDR1 LGHDT and CDR2 YNNKEL (reference sequence). Trimming took 10 bases from V and 1 from J; bases not matched to a gene: 14. The CDR3 has 16 amino acids. The CDR3 spells CATATGKSFRTDTQYF. The CDR3, as DNA: TGTGCCACCGCGACAGGGAAGTCCTTCCGCACAGATACGCAGTATTTT.

This chain joins TRBV27 and TRBJ2-3, with 9 bases matching TRBD1. The CDR3 loop spans 16 amino acids. The germline V gene has CDR1 MNHEY and CDR2 SMNVEV (reference sequence). V trimming: 4 bases; J trimming: 6 bases; junction bases outside the gene matches: 11. For the CDR3, the DNA is TGTGCCAGCAGTTCGGACAGGGGCAGTCCGGGGGATACGCAGTATTTT. It yields the protein CASSSDRGSPGDTQYF.

A few counts support this clone. The chain links TRBV9 to TRBJ2-2, with a possible D match to TRBD1 (5 bases). CDR1 and CDR2 (germline): SGDLS, YYNGEE. With 0 bases removed from V and 0 bases from J, the gap between germline ends came to 12 bases. The CDR3 is 17 residues long. The CDR3 DNA is TGTGCCAGCAGCGTAGCTAGGAAGGGGCCGAACACCGGGGAGCTGTTTTTT. It translates to CASSVARKGPNTGELFF.